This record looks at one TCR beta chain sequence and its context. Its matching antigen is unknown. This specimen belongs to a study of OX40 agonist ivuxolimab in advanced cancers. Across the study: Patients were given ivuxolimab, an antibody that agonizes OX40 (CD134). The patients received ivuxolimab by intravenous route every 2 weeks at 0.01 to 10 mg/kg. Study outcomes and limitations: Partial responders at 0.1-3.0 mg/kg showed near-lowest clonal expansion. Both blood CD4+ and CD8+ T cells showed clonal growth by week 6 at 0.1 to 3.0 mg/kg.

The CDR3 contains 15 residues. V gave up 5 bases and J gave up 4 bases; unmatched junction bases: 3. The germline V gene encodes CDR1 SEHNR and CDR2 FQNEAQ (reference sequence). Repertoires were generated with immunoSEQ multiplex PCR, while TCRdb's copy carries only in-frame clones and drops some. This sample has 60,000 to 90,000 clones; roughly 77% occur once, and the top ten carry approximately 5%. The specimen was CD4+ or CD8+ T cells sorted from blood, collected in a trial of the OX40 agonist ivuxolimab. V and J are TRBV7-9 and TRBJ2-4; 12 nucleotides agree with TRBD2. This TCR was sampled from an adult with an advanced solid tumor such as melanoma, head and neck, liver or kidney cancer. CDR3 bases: TGTGCCAGCAGCCGTACTAGCGGGGGGAAAAACATTCAGTACTTC. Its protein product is CASSRTSGGKNIQYF.